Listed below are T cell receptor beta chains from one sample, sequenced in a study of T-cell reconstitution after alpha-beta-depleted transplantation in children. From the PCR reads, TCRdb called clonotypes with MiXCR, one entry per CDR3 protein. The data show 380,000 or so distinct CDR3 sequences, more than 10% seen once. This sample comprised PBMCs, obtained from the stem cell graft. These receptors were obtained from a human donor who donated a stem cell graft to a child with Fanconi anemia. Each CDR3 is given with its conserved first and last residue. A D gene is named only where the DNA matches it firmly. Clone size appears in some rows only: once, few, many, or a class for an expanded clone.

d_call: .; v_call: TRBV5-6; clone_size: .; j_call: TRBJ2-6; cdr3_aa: CASSLGEMGAGANVLTF; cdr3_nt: TGTGCCAGCAGCTTGGGGGAAATGGGGGCTGGGGCCAACGTCCTGACTTTC
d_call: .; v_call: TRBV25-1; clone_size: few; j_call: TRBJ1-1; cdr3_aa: CATTGSAGEAFF; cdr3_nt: TGTGCCACCACAGGAAGTGCAGGGGAAGCTTTCTTT
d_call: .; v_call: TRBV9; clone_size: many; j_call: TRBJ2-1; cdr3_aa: CASSVDFNEQFF; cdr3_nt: TGTGCCAGCAGCGTAGACTTCAATGAGCAGTTCTTC
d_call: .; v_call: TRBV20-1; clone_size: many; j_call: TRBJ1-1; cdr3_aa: CSVAGIEAFF; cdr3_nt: TGCAGTGTTGCCGGGATCGAAGCTTTCTTT
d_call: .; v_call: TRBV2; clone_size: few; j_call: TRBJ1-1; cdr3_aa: CASRLRGTEAFF; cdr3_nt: TGTGCCAGCAGACTTAGGGGTACTGAAGCTTTCTTT
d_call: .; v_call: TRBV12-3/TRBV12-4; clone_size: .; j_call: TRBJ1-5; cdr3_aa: CASRGGWDQPQHF; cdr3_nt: TGTGCCAGCCGGGGGGGATGGGATCAGCCCCAGCATTTT
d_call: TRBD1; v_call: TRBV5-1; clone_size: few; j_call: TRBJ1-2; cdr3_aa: CASSSRQGKWDGYTF; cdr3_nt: TGCGCCAGCAGCTCCAGACAGGGAAAATGGGATGGCTACACCTTC
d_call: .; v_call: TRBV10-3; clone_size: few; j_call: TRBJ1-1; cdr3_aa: CAISEGRGRAEAFF; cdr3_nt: TGTGCCATCAGTGAGGGACGGGGTAGGGCTGAAGCTTTCTTT
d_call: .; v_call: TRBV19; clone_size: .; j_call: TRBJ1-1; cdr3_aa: CASSPLGGTYEAFF; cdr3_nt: TGTGCCAGTAGTCCCCTCGGAGGGACATATGAAGCTTTCTTT
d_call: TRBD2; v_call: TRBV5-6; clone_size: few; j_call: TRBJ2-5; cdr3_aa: CASSLKLAGGETQYF; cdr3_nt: TGTGCCAGCAGCTTGAAACTAGCGGGGGGTGAGACCCAGTACTTC
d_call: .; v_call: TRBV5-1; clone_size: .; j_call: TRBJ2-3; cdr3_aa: CASSFPGGSDTQYF; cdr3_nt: TGCGCCAGCAGCTTCCCGGGTGGCTCAGATACGCAGTATTTT
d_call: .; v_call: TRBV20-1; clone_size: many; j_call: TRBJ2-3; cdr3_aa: CSAREDTQYF; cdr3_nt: TGCAGTGCTAGAGAAGATACGCAGTATTTT
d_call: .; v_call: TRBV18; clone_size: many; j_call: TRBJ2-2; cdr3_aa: CASSPSSLTGELFF; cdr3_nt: TGTGCCAGCTCACCAAGCAGCCTCACCGGGGAGCTGTTTTTT
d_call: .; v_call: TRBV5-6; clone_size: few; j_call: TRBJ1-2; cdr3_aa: CASSLIAGIGYTF; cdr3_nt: TGTGCCAGCAGCTTGATTGCAGGAATCGGCTACACCTTC
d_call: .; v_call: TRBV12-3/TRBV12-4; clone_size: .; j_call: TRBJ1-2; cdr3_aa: CASSLETRTYGYTF; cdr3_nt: TGTGCCAGCAGTTTAGAAACCCGGACATATGGCTACACCTTC
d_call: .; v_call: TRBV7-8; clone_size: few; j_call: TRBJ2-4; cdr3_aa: CASSSDLGGSQNIQYF; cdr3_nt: TGTGCCAGCAGCTCCGATCTTGGGGGATCCCAAAACATTCAGTACTTC
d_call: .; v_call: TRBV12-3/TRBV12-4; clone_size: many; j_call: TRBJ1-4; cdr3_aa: CASRASGGWNEKLFF; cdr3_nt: TGTGCCAGCAGGGCCTCGGGGGGCTGGAATGAAAAACTGTTTTTT
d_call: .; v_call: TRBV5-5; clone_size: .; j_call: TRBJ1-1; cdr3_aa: CASSLTSTEAFF; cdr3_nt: TGTGCCAGCAGCTTAACGAGTACTGAAGCTTTCTTT
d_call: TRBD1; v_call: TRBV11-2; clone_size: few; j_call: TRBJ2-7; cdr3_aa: CASSLGGQGYEQYF; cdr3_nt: TGTGCCAGCAGCTTAGGGGGACAGGGTTACGAGCAGTACTTC
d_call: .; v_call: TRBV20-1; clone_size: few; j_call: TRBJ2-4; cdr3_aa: CSAQGLAKNIQYF; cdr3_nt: TGCAGTGCCCAGGGACTAGCCAAAAACATTCAGTACTTC
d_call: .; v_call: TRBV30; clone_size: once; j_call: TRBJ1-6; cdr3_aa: CAWNRESSPLHF; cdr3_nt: TGTGCCTGGAACAGGGAGAGTTCACCCCTCCACTTT
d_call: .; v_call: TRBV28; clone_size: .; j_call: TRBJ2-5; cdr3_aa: CAKRAGFETQYF; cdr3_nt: TGTGCCAAAAGGGCAGGATTTGAGACCCAGTACTTC
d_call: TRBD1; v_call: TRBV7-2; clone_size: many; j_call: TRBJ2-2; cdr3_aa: CASGIPGQGANGELFF; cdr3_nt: TGTGCCAGCGGTATACCGGGACAGGGAGCAAACGGGGAGCTGTTTTTT
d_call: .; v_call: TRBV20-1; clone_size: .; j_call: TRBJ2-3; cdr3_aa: CSAPGQLDTDTQYF; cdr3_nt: TGCAGTGCCCCGGGACAACTAGACACAGATACGCAGTATTTT
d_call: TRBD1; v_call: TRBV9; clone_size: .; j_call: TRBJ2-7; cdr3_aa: CASSGDRLYF; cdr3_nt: TGTGCCAGCAGCGGGGACAGGCTGTACTTC
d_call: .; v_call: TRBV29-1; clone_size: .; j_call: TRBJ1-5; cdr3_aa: CSVVSGVNQPQHF; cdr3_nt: TGCAGCGTTGTGTCAGGGGTCAATCAGCCCCAGCATTTT
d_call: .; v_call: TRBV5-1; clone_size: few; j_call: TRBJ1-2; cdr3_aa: CASSLVPDGRDYTF; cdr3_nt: TGCGCCAGCAGCTTGGTCCCGGACGGCAGGGACTACACCTTC
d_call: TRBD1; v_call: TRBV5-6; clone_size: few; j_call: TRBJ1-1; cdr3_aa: CASSFLKPGTGRTEAFF; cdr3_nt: TGTGCCAGCAGCTTTTTAAAGCCCGGGACAGGGAGAACTGAAGCTTTCTTT
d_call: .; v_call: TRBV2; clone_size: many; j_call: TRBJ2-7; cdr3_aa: CASSRSGYEQYF; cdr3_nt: TGTGCCAGCTCAAGATCGGGCTACGAGCAGTACTTC
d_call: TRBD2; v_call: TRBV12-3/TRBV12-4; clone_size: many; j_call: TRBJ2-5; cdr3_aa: CASSLIFGGGHETQYF; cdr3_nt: TGTGCCAGCAGTTTAATTTTTGGCGGGGGGCATGAGACCCAGTACTTC
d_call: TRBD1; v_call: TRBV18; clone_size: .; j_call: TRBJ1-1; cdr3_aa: CASSGTGTGPNTEAFF; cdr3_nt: TGTGCCAGCTCAGGCACCGGGACAGGGCCGAACACTGAAGCTTTCTTT
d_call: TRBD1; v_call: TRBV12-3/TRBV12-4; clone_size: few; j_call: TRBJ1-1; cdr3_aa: CASSPQGDTEAFF; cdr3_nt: TGTGCCAGCAGTCCACAGGGGGACACTGAAGCTTTCTTT
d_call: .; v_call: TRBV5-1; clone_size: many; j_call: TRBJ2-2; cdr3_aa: CASSLEQASTGELFF; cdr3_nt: TGCGCCAGCAGCTTGGAGCAGGCGAGCACCGGGGAGCTGTTTTTT
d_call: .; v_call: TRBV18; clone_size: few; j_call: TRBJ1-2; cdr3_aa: CASSPSGLGYTF; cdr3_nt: TGTGCCAGCTCACCATCGGGGTTAGGCTACACCTTC
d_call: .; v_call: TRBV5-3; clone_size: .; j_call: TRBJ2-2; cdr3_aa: CAASPGQDGMAGELFF; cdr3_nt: TGTGCCGCGTCACCCGGGCAGGATGGGATGGCCGGGGAGCTGTTTTTT
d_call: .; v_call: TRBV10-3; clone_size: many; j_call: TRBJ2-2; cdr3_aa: CAISERVGSNTGELFF; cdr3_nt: TGTGCCATCAGTGAGAGGGTCGGTTCCAACACCGGGGAGCTGTTTTTT
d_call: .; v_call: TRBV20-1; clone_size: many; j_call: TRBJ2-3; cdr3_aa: CSARVQGSTDTQYF; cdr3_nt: TGCAGTGCTAGAGTACAGGGAAGCACAGATACGCAGTATTTT
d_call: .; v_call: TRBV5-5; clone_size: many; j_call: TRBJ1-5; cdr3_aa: CASSQWPNQPQHF; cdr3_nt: TGTGCCAGCAGTCAGTGGCCCAATCAGCCCCAGCATTTT
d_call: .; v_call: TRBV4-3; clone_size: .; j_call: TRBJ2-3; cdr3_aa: CASSQGSGPTDTQYF; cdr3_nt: TGCGCCAGCAGCCAAGGTTCAGGCCCAACAGATACGCAGTATTTT
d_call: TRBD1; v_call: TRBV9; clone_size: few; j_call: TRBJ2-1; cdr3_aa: CASSVAGTGGPTDEQFF; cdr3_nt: TGTGCCAGCAGCGTAGCTGGTACAGGGGGGCCAACTGACGAGCAGTTCTTC
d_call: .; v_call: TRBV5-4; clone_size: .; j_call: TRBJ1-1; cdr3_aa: CASSLAEVGGLVFF; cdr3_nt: TGTGCCAGCAGCTTGGCCGAAGTGGGGGGGCTGGTTTTCTTT
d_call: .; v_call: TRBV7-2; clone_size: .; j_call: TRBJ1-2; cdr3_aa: CASSLARGAGNYGYTF; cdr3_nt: TGTGCCAGCAGCTTAGCTCGCGGGGCCGGGAACTATGGCTACACCTTC
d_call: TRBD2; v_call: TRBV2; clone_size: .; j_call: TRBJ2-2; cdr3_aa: CASAAGRGFDTGELFF; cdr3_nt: TGTGCCAGCGCCGCAGGGCGGGGGTTTGACACCGGGGAGCTGTTTTTT
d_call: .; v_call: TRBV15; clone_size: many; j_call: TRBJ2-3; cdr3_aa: CATSREAGEGDTQYF; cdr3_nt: TGTGCCACCAGCAGAGAGGCAGGGGAAGGGGATACGCAGTATTTT
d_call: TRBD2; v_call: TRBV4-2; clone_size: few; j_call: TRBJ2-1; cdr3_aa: CASSQDPLSGVAGGTEQFF; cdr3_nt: TGTGCCAGCAGCCAAGATCCCCTCTCCGGGGTAGCGGGGGGGACTGAGCAGTTCTTC
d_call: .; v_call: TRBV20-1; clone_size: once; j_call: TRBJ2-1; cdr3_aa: CSARDFQGMGNEQFF; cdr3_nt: TGCAGTGCTAGAGATTTTCAGGGCATGGGCAATGAGCAGTTCTTC
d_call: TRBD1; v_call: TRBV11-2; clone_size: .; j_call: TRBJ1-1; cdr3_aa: CASSLTGTGGTEAFF; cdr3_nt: TGTGCCAGCAGTCTGACCGGGACAGGGGGCACTGAAGCTTTCTTT
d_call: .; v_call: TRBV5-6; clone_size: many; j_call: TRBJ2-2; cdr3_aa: CASSLALGATTGELFF; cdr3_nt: TGTGCCAGCAGCTTGGCCCTGGGGGCAACTACCGGGGAGCTGTTTTTT